This T cell receptor (beta chain) was sequenced in a study of blood T cell repertoires in COVID-19. Study-level background: Italy, Spain and the United States were the sources of the convalescent and acute COVID-19 samples. T cells, B-cell-depleted T cells, or PBMCs supplied cDNA or gDNA.

From germline, CDR1 is SQVTM and CDR2 ANQGSEA. This CDR3 comprises 16 residues. V was trimmed by 6 bases and J by 0 bases, leaving 19 bases between them. Original methodology: Estimation of nucleated cell counts was performed using reference gene primer amplification. Profiled with immunoSEQ multiplex PCR; TCRdb holds only in-frame clones, not every one. V and J calls and clone size are as listed in that table; D and trimming were resolved from the DNA. This repertoire shows under 350,000 clones, approximately 90% found once; its top ten account for roughly 5%. This TCR came from a middle-aged man with acute or convalescent COVID-19. Source material: peripheral blood. This chain joins TRBV29-1 and TRBJ2-3; TRBD2 is a possible D gene (6 bases). The chain's CDR3 is CSVGGPQESSTDTQYF. The DNA of the CDR3 is TGCAGCGTGGGAGGCCCCCAGGAGTCTAGCACAGATACGCAGTATTTT.